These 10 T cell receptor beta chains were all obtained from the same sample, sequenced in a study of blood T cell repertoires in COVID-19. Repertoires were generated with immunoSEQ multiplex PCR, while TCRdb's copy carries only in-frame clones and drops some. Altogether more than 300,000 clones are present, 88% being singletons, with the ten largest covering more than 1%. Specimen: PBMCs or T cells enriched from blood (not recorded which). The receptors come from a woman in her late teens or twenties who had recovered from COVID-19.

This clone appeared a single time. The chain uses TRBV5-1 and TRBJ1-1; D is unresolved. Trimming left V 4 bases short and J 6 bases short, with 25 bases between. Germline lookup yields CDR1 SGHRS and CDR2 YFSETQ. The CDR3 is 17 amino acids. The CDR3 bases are TGCGCCAGCAGCCAGCGCCTAGGACTAAGTAGTAGCGCTGAAGCTTTCTTT. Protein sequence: CASSQRLGLSSSAEAFF.

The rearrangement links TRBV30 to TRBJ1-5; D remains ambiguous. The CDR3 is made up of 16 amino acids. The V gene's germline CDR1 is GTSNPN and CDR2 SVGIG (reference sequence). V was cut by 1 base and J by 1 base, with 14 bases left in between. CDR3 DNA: TGTGCCTGGAGTGACCAGACGGGGTTGAGCAATCAGCCCCAGCATTTT. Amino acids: CAWSDQTGLSNQPQHF.

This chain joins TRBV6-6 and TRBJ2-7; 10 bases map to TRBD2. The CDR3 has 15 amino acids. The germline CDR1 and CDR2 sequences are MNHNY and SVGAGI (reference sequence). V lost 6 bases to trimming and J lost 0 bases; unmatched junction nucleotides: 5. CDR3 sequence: CASSFSGGLSYEQYF. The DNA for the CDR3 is TGTGCCAGCAGCTTTAGCGGGGGGCTCTCCTACGAGCAGTACTTC.

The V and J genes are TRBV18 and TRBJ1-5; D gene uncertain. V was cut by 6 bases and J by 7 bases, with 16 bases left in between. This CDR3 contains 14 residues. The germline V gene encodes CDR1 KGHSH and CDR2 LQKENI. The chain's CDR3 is CASSPQGNGQPQHF. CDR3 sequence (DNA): TGTGCCAGCTCCCCCCAAGGTAACGGGCAGCCCCAGCATTTT. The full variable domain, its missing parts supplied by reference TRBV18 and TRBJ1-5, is NAGVMQNPRHLVRRRGQEARLRCSPMKGHSHVYWYRQLPEEGLKFMVYLQKENIIDESGMPKERFSAEFPKEGPSILRIQQVVRGDSAAYFCASSPQGNGQPQHFGDGTRLSIL.

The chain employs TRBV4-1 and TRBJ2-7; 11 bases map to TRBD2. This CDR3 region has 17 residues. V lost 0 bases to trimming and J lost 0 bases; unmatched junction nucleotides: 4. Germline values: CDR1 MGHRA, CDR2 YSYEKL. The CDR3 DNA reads TGCGCCAGCAGCCAAGAGGCTAGCGGGGGGAGCTCCTACGAGCAGTACTTC. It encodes CASSQEASGGSSYEQYF.

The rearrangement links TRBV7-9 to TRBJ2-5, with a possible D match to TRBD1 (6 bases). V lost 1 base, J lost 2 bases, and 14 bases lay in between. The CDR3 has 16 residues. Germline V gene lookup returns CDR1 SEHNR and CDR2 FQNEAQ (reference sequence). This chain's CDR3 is CASSLGGRRHQETQYF. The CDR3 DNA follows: TGTGCCAGCAGCTTAGGGGGGCGGCGGCATCAAGAGACCCAGTACTTC.

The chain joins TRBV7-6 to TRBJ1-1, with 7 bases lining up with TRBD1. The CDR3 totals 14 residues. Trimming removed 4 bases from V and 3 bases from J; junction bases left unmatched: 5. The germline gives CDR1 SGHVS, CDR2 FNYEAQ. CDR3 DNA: TGTGCCAGCAGCTCCATAGACAGGGACACTGAAGCTTTCTTT. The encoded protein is CASSSIDRDTEAFF. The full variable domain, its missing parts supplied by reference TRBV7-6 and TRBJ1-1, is GAGVSQSPRYKVTKRGQDVALRCDPISGHVSLYWYRQALGQGPEFLTYFNYEAQQDKSGLPNDRFSAERPEGSISTLTIQRTEQRDSAMYRCASSSIDRDTEAFFGQGTRLTVV.

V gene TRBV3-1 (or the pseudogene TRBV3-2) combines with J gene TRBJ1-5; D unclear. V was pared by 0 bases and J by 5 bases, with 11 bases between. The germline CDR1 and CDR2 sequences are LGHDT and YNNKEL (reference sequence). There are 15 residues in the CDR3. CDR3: CASSQDQGVYQPQHF. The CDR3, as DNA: TGTGCCAGCAGCCAAGATCAAGGAGTCTATCAGCCCCAGCATTTT.

CDR3 DNA sequence: TGTGCCTGGAGTGCGGGTGCGGGTGAGCAGTACTTC. As protein: CAWSAGAGEQYF. The chain carries TRBV30 and TRBJ2-7; D is perhaps TRBD2 (5 bases). V lost 1 base and J lost 7, with 11 bases in between. This CDR3 has 12 residues. Germline assignment: CDR1 GTSNPN and CDR2 SVGIG (reference sequence).

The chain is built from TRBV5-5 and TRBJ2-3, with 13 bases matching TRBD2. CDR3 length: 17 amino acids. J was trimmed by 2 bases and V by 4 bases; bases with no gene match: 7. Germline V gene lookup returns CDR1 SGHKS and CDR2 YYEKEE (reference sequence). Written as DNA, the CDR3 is TGTGCCAGCAGCCAGACTAGCGGGGGGTACTACACAGATACGCAGTATTTT. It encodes CASSQTSGGYYTDTQYF.